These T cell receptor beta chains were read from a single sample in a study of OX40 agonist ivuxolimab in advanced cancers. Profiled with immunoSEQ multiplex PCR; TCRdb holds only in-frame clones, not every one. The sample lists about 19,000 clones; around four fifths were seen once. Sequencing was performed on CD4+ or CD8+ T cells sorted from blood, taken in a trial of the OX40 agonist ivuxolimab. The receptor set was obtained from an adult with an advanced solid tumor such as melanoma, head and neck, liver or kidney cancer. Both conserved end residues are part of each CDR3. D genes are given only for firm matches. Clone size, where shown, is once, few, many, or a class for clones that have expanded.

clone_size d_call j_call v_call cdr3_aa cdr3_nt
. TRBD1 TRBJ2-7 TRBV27 CASSLSPLRQGVYEQYF TGTGCCAGCAGTTTATCCCCCCTTAGACAGGGGGTGTACGAGCAGTACTTC
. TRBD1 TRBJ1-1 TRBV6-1 CASKVQGVTEAFF TGTGCCAGCAAAGTACAGGGGGTCACTGAAGCTTTCTTT
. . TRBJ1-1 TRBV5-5 CASSRVGTLNTEAFF TGTGCCAGCAGCCGGGTAGGAACCCTGAACACTGAAGCTTTCTTT
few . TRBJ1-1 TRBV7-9 CASTPGVSTEAFF TGTGCCAGCACCCCAGGGGTGAGCACTGAAGCTTTCTTT
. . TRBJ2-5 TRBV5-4 CASSQDRGVRAVETQYF TGCGCCAGCAGCCAAGATCGGGGTGTGAGGGCCGTAGAGACCCAGTACTTC
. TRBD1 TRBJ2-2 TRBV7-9 CASNIDRGRTGELFF TGTGCCAGCAACATCGACAGGGGGCGTACCGGGGAGCTGTTTTTT
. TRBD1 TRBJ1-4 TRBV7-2 CASSHGQGWEKLFF TGTGCCAGCAGCCACGGACAGGGATGGGAAAAACTGTTTTTT
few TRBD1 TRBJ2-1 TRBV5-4 CASSSYRGLDEQFF TGTGCCAGCAGCTCCTACAGGGGGCTGGATGAGCAGTTCTTC
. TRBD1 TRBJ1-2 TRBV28 CASSPSRDRGGYTF TGTGCCAGCAGTCCATCCCGGGACAGGGGCGGCTACACCTTC
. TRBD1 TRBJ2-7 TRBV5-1 CASSIGTGQTAYEQYF TGCGCCAGCAGCATTGGAACGGGACAGACAGCCTACGAGCAGTACTTC
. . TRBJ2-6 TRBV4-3 CASSQDRPETGANVLTF TGCGCCAGCAGCCAAGATAGGCCAGAAACCGGGGCCAACGTCCTGACTTTC
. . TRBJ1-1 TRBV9 CASSPTPGNTEAFF TGTGCCAGCAGCCCAACCCCCGGGAACACTGAAGCTTTCTTT
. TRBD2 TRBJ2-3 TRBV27 CASSGVGGSSLDTQYF TGTGCCAGCAGTGGGGTGGGCGGGAGTTCTCTAGATACGCAGTATTTT
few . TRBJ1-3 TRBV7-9 CASSLGSGISGNTIYF TGTGCCAGCAGCTTAGGGTCAGGTATCTCTGGAAACACCATATATTTT
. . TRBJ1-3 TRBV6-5 CASSTDGGAGNTIYF TGTGCCAGCAGTACAGACGGCGGGGCTGGAAACACCATATATTTT
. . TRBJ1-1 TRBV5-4 CASSYGTTVTEAFF TGTGCCAGCAGCTACGGGACAACGGTCACTGAAGCTTTCTTT
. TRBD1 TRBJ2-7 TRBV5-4 CASSLGQGAYEQYF TGTGCCAGCAGCCTGGGACAGGGGGCCTACGAGCAGTACTTC
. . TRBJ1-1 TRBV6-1 CASIIGGTQAFF TGTGCCAGCATCATAGGGGGGACCCAAGCTTTCTTT
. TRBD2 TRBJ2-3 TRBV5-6 CASSFVLAGGQRITDTQYF TGTGCCAGCAGCTTTGTGCTAGCGGGGGGACAAAGGATTACAGATACGCAGTATTTT
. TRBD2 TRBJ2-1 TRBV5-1 CASSLEGTSGGPTYNEQFF TGCGCCAGCAGCTTGGAGGGGACTAGCGGGGGGCCGACCTACAATGAGCAGTTCTTC
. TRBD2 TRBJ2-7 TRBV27 CATRQRGPYEQYF TGTGCCACCCGCCAGCGGGGGCCCTACGAGCAGTACTTC
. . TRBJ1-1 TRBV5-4 CASSLREGSRTEAFF TGTGCCAGCAGCTTGAGGGAAGGTAGTAGGACTGAAGCTTTCTTT
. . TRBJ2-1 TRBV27 CASSPPGWALYNEQFF TGTGCCAGCAGTCCACCGGGGTGGGCCCTCTACAATGAGCAGTTCTTC
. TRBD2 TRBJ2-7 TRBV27 CASKGLASGYSEQYF TGTGCCAGCAAAGGGCTGGCTAGCGGCTATTCAGAGCAGTACTTC
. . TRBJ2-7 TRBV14 CASSLAGLGFYEQYF TGTGCCAGCAGCCTCGCAGGGTTGGGATTCTACGAGCAGTACTTC
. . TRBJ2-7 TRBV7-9 CASSPDSRWEQYF TGTGCCAGCAGCCCGGACTCCCGGTGGGAGCAGTACTTC
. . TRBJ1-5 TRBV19 CASSPQNQPQHF TGTGCCAGTAGTCCTCAGAATCAGCCCCAGCATTTT
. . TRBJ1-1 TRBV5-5 CASSSGNTEAFF TGTGCCAGCAGCTCGGGTAACACTGAAGCTTTCTTT
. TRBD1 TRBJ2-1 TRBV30 CACPVVGQGNEQFF TGTGCCTGTCCTGTAGTCGGACAGGGGAATGAGCAGTTCTTC
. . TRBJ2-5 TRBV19 CASSINGLETQYF TGTGCCAGTAGTATTAACGGCTTGGAGACCCAGTACTTC
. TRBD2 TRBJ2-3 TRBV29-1 CSVVGGGTADTQYF TGCAGCGTTGTAGGCGGGGGGACGGCAGATACGCAGTATTTT
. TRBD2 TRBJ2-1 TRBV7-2 CASSWTSGDNEQFF TGTGCCAGCAGCTGGACTAGCGGAGACAATGAGCAGTTCTTC
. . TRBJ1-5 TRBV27 CASSLYGQPQHF TGTGCCAGCAGTTTATACGGACAGCCCCAGCATTTT
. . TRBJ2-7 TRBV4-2 CASSLRGSRNEQYF TGTGCCAGCAGCTTGAGGGGTAGCAGGAACGAGCAGTACTTC
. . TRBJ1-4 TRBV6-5 CASSYGGGEKLFF TGTGCCAGCAGTTACGGGGGCGGTGAAAAACTGTTTTTT
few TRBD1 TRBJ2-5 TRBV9 CASSTTGGQETQYF TGTGCCAGCAGCACGACAGGGGGCCAAGAGACCCAGTACTTC
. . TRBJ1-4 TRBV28 CASSPIGRGEKLFF TGTGCCAGCAGCCCAATCGGTAGGGGTGAAAAACTGTTTTTT
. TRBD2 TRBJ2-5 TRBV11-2 CASSLSGRGETQYF TGTGCCAGCAGCTTAAGCGGGAGGGGTGAGACCCAGTACTTC
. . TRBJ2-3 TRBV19 CASSIVGATDTQYF TGTGCCAGTAGTATTGTAGGCGCCACAGATACGCAGTATTTT